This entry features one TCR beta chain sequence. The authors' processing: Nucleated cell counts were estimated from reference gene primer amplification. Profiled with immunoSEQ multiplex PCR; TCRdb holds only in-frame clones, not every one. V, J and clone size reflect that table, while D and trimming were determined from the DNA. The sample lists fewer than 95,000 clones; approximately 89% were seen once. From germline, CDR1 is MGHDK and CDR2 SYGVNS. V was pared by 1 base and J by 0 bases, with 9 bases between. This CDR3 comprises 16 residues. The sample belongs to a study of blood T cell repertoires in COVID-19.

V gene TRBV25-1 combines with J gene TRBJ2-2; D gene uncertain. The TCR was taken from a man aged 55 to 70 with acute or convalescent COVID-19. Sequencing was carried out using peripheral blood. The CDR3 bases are TGTGCCAGCAGTGAATTTCCCGGAGCGAACACCGGGGAGCTGTTTTTT. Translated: CASSEFPGANTGELFF.